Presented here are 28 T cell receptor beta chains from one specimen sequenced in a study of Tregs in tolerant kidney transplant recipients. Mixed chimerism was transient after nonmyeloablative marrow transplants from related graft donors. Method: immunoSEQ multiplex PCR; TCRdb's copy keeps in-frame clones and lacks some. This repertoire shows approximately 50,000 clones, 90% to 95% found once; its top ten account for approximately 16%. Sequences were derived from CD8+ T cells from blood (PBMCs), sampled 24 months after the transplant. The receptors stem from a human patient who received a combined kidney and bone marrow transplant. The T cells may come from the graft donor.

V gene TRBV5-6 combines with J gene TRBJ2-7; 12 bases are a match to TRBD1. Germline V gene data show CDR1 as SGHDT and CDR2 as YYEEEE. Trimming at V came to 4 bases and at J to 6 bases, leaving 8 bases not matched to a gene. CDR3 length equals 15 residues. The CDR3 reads CASSHLGQGAAEQYF. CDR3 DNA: TGTGCCAGCAGCCACCTGGGACAGGGGGCCGCCGAGCAGTACTTC.

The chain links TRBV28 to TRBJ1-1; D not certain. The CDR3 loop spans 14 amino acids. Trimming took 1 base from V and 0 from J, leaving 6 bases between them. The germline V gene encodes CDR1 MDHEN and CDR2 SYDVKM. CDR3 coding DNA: TGTGCCAGCAGTTTATTGGAGATGAACACTGAAGCTTTCTTT. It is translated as CASSLLEMNTEAFF.

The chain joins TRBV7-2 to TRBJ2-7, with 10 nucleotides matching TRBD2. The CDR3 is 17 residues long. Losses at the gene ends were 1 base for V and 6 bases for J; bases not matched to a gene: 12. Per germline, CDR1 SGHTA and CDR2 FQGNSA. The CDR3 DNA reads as TGTGCCAGCAGCTTAGTAGTCCTAGCGGGGGAGCCTGGCGAGCAGTACTTC. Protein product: CASSLVVLAGEPGEQYF.

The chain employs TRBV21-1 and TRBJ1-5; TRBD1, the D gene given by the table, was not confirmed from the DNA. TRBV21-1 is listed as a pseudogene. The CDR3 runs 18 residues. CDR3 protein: CASSKAHLPDRGLQPQHF. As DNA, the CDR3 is TGTGCCAGCAGCAAAGCCCACCTCCCCGACAGGGGGCTTCAGCCCCAGCATTTT.

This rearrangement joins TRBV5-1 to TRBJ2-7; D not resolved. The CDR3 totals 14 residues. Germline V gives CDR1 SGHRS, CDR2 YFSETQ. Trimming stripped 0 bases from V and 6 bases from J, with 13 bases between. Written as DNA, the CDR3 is TGCGCCAGCAGCTTGGTATCCGGGTCCAGCGAGCAGTACTTC. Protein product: CASSLVSGSSEQYF.

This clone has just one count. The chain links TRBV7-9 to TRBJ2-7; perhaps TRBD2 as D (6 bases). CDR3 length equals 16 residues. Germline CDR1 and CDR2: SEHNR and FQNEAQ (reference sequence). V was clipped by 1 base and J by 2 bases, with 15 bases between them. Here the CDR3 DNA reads TGTGCCAGCAGCTTAGGAGAAGGGAGGATGGCCTACGAGCAGTACTTC. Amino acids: CASSLGEGRMAYEQYF.

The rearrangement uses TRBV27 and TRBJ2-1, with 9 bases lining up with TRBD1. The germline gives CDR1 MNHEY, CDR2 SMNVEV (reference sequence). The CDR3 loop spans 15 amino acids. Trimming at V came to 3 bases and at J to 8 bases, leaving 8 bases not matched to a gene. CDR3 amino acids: CASSFLGQGFDEQFF. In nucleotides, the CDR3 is TGTGCCAGCAGTTTTTTGGGACAGGGCTTTGATGAGCAGTTCTTC.

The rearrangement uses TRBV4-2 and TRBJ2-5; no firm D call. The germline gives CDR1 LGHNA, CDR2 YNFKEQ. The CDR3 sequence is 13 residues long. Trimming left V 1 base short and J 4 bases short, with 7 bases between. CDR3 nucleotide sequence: TGTGCCAGCAGCCAAGTAGGCGGAGAGACCCAGTACTTC. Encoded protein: CASSQVGGETQYF.

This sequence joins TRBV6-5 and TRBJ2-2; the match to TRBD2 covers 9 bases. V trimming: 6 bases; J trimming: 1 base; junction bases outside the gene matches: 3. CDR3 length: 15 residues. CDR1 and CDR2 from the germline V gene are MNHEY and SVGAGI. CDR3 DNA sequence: TGTGCCAGCAGCTATAGCGGGGGGAACACCGGGGAGCTGTTTTTT. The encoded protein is CASSYSGGNTGELFF.

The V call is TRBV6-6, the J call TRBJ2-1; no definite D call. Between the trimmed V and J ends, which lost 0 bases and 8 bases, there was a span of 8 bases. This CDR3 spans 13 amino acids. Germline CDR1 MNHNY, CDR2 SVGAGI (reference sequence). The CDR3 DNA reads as TGTGCCAGCAGTTACTCCAATTCGGATGAGCAGTTCTTC. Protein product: CASSYSNSDEQFF.

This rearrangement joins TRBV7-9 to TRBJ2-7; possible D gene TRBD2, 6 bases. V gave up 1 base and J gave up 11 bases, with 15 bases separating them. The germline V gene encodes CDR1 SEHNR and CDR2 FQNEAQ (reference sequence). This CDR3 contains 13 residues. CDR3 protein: CASSLVRERIEYF. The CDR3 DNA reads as TGTGCCAGCAGCTTAGTCCGGGAGCGTATAGAGTACTTC.

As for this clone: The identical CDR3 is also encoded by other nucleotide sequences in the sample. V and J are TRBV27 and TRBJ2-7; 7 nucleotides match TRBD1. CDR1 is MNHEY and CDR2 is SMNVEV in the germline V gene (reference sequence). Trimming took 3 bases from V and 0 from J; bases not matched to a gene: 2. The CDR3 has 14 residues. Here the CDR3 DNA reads TGTGCCAGCAGTTTCAGGGGGAGCTCCTACGAGCAGTACTTC. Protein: CASSFRGSSYEQYF.

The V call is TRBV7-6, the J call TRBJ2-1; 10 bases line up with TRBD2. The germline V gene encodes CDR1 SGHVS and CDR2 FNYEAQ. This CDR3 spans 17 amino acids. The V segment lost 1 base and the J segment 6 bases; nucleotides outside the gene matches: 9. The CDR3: CASSLDPAGGPVNEQFF. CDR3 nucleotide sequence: TGTGCCAGCAGCTTAGACCCAGCGGGAGGGCCCGTCAATGAGCAGTTCTTC.

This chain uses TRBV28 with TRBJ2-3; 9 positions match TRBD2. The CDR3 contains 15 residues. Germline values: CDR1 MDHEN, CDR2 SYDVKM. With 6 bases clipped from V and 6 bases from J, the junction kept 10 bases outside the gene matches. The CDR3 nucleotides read TGTGCCAGCAGAGGTAGCGGGAGACCCTGGGATACGCAGTATTTT. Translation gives CASRGSGRPWDTQYF.

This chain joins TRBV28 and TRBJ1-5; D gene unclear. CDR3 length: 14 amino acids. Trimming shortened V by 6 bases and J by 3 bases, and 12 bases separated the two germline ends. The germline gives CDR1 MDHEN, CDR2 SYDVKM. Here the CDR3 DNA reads TGTGCCAGCAGCCCCATGAGTTACAATCAGCCCCAGCATTTT. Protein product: CASSPMSYNQPQHF.

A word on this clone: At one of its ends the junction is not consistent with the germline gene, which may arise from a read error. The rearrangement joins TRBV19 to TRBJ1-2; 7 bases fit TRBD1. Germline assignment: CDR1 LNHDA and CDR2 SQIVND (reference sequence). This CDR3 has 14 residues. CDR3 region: CASTGTASNYGYTF. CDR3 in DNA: TGTGCAAGTACTGGGACAGCCTCAAACTATGGCTACACCTTC. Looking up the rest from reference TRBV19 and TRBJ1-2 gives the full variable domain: DGGITQSPKYLFRKEGQNVTLSCEQNLNHDAMYWYRQDPGQGLRLIYYSQIVNDFQKGDIAEGYSVSREKKESFPLTVTSAQKNPTAFYLCASTGTASNYGYTFGSGTRLTVV.

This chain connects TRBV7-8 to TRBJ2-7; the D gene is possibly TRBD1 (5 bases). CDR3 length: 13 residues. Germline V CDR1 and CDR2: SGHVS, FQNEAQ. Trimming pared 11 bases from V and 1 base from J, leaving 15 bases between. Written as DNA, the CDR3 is TGTGCCGGTGGGCAGGGTGAGTCCTACGAGCAGTACTTC. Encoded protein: CAGGQGESYEQYF.

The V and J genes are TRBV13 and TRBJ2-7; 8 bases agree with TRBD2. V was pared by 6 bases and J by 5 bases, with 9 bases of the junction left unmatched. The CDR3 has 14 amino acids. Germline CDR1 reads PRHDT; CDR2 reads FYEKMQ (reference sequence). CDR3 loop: CASRQGLGSDEQYF. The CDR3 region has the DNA TGTGCCAGCAGACAGGGACTAGGTTCCGACGAGCAGTACTTC. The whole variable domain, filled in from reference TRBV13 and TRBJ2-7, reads AAGVIQSPRHLIKEKRETATLKCYPIPRHDTVYWYQQGPGQDPQFLISFYEKMQSDKGSIPDRFSAQQFSDYHSELNMSSLELGDSALYFCASRQGLGSDEQYFGPGTRLTVT.

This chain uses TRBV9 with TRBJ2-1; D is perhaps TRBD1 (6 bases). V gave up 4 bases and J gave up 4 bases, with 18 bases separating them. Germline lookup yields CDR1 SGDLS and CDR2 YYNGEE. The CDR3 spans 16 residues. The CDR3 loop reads CASSPRSGELYNEQFF. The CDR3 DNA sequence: TGTGCCAGCAGCCCCCGTTCAGGGGAATTATACAATGAGCAGTTCTTC.

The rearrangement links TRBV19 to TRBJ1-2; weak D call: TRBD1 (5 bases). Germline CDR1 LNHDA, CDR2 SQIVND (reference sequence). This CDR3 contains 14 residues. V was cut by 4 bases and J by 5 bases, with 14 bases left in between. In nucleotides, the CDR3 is TGTGCCAGTAGTACCATGACAGAATCTTATGGCTACACCTTC. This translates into CASSTMTESYGYTF.

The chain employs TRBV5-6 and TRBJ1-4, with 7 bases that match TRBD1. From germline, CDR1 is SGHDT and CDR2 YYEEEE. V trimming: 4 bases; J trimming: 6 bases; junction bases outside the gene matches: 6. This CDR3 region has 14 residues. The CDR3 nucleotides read TGTGCCAGCAGCGGGGGAACAGGGGATGAAAAACTGTTTTTT. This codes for CASSGGTGDEKLFF.

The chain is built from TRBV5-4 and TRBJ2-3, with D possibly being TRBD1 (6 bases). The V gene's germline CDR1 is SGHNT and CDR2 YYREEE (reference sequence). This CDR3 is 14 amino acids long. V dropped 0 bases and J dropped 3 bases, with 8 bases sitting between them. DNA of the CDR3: TGTGCCAGCAGCTTGGGGACAGAAACAGATACGCAGTATTTT. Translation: CASSLGTETDTQYF.

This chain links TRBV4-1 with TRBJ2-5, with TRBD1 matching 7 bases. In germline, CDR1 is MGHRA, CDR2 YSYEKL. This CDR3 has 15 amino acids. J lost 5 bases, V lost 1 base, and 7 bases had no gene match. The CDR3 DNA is TGCGCCAGCAGCCAAGTAAGGGGGCGCTCGGAGACCCAGTACTTC. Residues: CASSQVRGRSETQYF.

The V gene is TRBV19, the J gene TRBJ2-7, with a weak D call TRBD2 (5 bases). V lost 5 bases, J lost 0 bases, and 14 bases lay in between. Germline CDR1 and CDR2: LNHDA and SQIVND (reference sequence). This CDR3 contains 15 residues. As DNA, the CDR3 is TGTGCCAGTAGTGGGAGAGTCCTCGCCTCCTACGAGCAGTACTTC. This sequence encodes CASSGRVLASYEQYF.

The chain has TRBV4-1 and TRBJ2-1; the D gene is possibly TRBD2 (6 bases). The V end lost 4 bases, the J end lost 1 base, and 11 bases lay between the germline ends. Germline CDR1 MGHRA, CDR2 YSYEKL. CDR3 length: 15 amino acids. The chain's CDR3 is CASSPRDWSYNEQFF. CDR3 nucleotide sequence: TGCGCCAGCAGCCCTCGGGACTGGTCCTACAATGAGCAGTTCTTC.

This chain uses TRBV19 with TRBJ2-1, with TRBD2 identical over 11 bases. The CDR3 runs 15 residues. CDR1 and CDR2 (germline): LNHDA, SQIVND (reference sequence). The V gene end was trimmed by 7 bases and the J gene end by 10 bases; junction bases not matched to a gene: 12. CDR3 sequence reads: CASTPLAGGPGEQFF. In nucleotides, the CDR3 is TGTGCCAGTACCCCGCTAGCGGGAGGCCCCGGGGAGCAGTTCTTC.

This chain's CDR3 is CASSVERTNTEAFF. The DNA of the CDR3 is TGTGCCAGCAGCGTAGAAAGAACTAACACTGAAGCTTTCTTT. The V gene is TRBV9, the J gene TRBJ1-1, with D hard to call. The CDR3 is made up of 14 amino acids. From germline, CDR1 is SGDLS and CDR2 YYNGEE. Trimming took off 0 bases at V and 2 bases at J, with 8 bases between the two ends.

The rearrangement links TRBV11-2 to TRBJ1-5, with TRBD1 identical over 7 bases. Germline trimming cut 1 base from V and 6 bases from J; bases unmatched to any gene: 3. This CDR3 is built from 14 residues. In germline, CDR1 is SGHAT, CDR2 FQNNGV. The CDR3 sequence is CASSLGQGSQPQHF. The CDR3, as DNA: TGTGCCAGCAGCTTAGGACAGGGAAGTCAGCCCCAGCATTTT.